This TCR beta chain is drawn from a study of blood T cell repertoires in COVID-19. Study summary: Samples of COVID-19 (acute and convalescent) were obtained from the United States, Italy and Spain. The cDNA or gDNA used as material had been derived from T cells, B-cell-depleted T cells, or PBMCs.

With V trimmed by 3 bases and J by 8 bases, 13 bases remained unmatched. The CDR3 contains 17 residues. Germline CDR1 SNHLY, CDR2 FYNNEI. Original processing methods: Using reference gene primer amplification, nucleated cell counts were estimated. TCRdb keeps only in-frame clones here, not all; method: immunoSEQ multiplex PCR. That table furnishes V, J and clone size, whereas the DNA furnished D and trimming. The top ten clones hold about 7.4% of a sample with fewer than 150,000 clones, around 85% of them seen once. The chain is built from TRBV2 and TRBJ1-4, with TRBD1 matching 9 bases. The sample consisted of peripheral blood. The receptor was isolated from a man between 70 and 80 years old who had recovered from COVID-19. In DNA form, the CDR3 reads TGTGCCAGCAGTGACTCCAGAACAGGGGGCAGTAGCGAAAAACTGTTTTTT. Protein product: CASSDSRTGGSSEKLFF. The full variable domain, in which reference TRBV2 and TRBJ1-4 provide the parts outside the CDR3, is EPEVTQTPSHQVTQMGQEVILRCVPISNHLYFYWYRQILGQKVEFLVSFYNNEISEKSEIFDDQFSVERPDGSNFTLKIRSTKLEDSAMYFCASSDSRTGGSSEKLFFGSGTQLSVL.